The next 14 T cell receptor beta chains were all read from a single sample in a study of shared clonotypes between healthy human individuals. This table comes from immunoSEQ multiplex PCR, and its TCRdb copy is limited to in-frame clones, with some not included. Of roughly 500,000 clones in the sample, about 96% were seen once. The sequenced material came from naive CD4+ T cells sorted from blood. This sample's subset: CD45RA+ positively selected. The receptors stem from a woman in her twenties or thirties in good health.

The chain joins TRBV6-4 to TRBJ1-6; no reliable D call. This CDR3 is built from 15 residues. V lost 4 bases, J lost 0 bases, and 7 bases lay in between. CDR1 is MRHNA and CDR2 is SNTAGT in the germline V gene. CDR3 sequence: CASSGNSSYNSPLHF. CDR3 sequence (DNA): TGTGCCAGCAGTGGGAACAGCTCCTATAATTCACCCCTCCACTTT.

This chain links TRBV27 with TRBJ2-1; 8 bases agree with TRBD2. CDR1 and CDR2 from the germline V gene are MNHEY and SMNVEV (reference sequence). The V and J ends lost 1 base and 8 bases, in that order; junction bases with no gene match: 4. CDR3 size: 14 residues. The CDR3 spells CASSLFGLAHEQFF. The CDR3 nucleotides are TGTGCCAGCAGTTTATTTGGACTAGCCCATGAGCAGTTCTTC.

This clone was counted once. In DNA, the CDR3 is TGTGCCATCAGTGGCTGGGGGACAGGGGCCTACGAGCAGTACTTC. It translates to CAISGWGTGAYEQYF. This rearrangement joins TRBV10-3 to TRBJ2-7, with 10 bases fitting TRBD1. The CDR3 runs 15 residues. Germline CDR1 and CDR2: ENHRY and SYGVKD. Losses at the gene ends were 4 bases for V and 2 bases for J; bases not matched to a gene: 5.

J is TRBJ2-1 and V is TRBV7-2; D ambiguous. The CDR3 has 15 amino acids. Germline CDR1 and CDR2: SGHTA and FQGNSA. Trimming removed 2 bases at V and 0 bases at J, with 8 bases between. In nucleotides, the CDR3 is TGTGCCAGCAGCTTAAGCCAAAGCTCCTACAATGAGCAGTTCTTC. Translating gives CASSLSQSSYNEQFF.

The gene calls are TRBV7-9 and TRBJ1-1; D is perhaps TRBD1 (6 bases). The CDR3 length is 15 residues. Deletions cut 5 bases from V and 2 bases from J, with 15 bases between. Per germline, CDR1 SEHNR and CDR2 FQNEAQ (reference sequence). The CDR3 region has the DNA TGTGCCAGCAGCGAAAGGCAGGGGCTCAACACTGAAGCTTTCTTT. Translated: CASSERQGLNTEAFF.

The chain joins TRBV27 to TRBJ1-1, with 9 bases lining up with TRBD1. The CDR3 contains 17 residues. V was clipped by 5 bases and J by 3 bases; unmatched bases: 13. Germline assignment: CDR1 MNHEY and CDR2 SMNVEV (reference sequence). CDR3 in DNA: TGTGCCAGCAGTCCCTCCGGACAGGGGATTAGGGACACTGAAGCTTTCTTT. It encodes CASSPSGQGIRDTEAFF.

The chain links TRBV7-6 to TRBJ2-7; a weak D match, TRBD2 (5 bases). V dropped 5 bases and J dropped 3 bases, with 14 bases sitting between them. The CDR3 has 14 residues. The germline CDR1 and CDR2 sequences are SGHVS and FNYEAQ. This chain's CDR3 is CASSPASRYYEQYF. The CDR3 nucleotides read TGTGCCAGCAGCCCCGCTAGCCGGTACTACGAGCAGTACTTC.

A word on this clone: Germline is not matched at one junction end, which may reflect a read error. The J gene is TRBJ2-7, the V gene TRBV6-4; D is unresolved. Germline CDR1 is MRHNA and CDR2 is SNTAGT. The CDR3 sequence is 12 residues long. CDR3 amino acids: CASRDVVYVQYF. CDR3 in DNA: TGTGCCAGCAGGGACGTCGTCTACGTGCAGTACTTC.

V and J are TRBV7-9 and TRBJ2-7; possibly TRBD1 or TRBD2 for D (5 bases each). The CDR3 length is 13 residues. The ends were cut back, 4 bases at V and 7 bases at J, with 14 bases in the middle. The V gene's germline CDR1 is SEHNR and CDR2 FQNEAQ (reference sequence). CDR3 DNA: TGTGCCAGCAGCTCCCCGGGGCTGGGGGAGCAGTACTTC. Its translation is CASSSPGLGEQYF. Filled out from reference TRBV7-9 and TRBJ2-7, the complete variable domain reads DTGVSQNPRHKITKRGQNVTFRCDPISEHNRLYWYRQTLGQGPEFLTYFQNEAQLEKSRLLSDRFSAERPKGSFSTLEIQRTEQGDSAMYLCASSSPGLGEQYFGPGTRLTVT.

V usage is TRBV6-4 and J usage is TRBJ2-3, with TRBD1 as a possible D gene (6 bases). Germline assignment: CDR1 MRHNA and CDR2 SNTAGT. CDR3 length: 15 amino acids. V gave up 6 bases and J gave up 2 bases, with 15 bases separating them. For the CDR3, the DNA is TGTGCCAGCAGGAAGGACAGAACTACCACAGATACGCAGTATTTT. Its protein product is CASRKDRTTTDTQYF.

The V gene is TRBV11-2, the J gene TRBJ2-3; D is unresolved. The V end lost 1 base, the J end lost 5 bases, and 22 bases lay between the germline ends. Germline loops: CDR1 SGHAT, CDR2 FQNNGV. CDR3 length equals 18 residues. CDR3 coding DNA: TGTGCCAGCAGCTTAGTCGGTCGGCGGCCACCGCGTGGAGATACGCAGTATTTT. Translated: CASSLVGRRPPRGDTQYF.

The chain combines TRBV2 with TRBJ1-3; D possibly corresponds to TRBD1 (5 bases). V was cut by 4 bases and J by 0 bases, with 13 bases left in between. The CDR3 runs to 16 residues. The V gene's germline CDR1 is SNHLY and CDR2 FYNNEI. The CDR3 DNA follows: TGTGCCAGCAGTGCTGGCGCGGGACCCTCTGGAAACACCATATATTTT. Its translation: CASSAGAGPSGNTIYF.

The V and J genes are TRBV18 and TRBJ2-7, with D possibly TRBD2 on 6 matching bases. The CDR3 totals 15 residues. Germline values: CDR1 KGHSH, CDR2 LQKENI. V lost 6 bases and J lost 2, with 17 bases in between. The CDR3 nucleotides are TGTGCCAGCTCGTCGGTAGCGGAGGTTACCTACGAGCAGTACTTC. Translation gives CASSSVAEVTYEQYF.

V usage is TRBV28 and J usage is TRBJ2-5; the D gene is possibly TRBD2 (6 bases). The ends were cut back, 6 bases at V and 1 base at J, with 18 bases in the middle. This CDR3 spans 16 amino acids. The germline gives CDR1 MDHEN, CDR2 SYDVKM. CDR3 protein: CASSFEWAGLQETQYF. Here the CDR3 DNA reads TGTGCCAGCAGCTTCGAATGGGCGGGGCTCCAAGAGACCCAGTACTTC.